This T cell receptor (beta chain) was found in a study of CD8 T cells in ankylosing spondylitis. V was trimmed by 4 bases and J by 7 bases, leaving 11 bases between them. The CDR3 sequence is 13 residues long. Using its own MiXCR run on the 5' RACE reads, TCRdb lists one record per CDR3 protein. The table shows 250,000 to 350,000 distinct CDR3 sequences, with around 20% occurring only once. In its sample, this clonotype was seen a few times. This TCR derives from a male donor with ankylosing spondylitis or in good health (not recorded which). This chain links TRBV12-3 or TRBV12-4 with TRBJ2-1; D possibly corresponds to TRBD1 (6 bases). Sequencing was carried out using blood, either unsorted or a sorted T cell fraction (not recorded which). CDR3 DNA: TGTGCCAGCAGTTCTCAGGGGTGGAATGAGCAGTTCTTC. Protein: CASSSQGWNEQFF.